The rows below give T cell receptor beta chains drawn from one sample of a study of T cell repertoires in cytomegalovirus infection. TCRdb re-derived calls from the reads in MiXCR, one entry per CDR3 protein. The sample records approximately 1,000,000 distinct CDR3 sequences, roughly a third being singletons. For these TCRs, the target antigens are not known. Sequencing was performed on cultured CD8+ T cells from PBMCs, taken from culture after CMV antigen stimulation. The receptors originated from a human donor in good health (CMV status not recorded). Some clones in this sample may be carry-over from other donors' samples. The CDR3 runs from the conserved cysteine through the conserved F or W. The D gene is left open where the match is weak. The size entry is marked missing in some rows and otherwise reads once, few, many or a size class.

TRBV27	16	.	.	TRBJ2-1	CASSLFGGLSYNEQFF	TGTGCCAGCAGTTTATTCGGGGGGCTTTCCTACAATGAGCAGTTCTTC
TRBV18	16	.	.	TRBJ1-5	CASSPPGTPLNQPQHF	TGTGCCAGCTCACCACCTGGGACACCTCTCAATCAGCCCCAGCATTTT
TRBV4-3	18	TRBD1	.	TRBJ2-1	CASSQGLLPGTEYNEQFF	TGCGCCAGCAGCCAAGGCCTCCTCCCAGGGACAGAATACAATGAGCAGTTCTTC
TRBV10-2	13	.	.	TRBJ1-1	CAAGGDSGLEAFF	TGCGCCGCCGGGGGGGACTCTGGGCTTGAAGCTTTCTTT
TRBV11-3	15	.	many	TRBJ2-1	CASSLAPDSYNEQFF	TGTGCCAGCAGCTTAGCCCCGGACAGTTACAATGAGCAGTTCTTC
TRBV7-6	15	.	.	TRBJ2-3	CANSFGGGSTDTQYF	TGTGCCAACAGCTTTGGAGGGGGGAGCACAGATACGCAGTATTTT
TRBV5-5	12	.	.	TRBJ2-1	CASRAGADEQFF	TGTGCCAGCAGGGCAGGGGCTGATGAGCAGTTCTTC
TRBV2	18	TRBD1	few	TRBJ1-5	CASSEAQGGEYSNQPQHF	TGTGCCAGCAGTGAAGCGCAGGGGGGAGAATATAGCAATCAGCCCCAGCATTTT
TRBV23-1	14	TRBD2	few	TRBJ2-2	CASKAGRDTGELFF	TGCGCCAGCAAGGCCGGGAGGGACACCGGGGAGCTGTTTTTT
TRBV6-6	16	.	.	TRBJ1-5	CASDSVGAYSNQPQHF	TGTGCCAGCGATAGCGTCGGGGCCTATAGCAATCAGCCCCAGCATTTT
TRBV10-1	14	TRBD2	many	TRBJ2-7	CASSEQRGGEEQYF	TGCGCCAGCAGTGAACAGCGGGGGGGAGAAGAGCAGTACTTC
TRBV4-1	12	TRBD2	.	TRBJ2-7	CASLGLAGEQYF	TGCGCCAGCTTAGGACTAGCGGGCGAGCAGTACTTC
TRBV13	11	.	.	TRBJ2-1	CAIPWGNEQFF	TGTGCCATCCCCTGGGGGAATGAGCAGTTCTTC
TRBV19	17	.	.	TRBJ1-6	CASNSVRGGGDNSPLHF	TGTGCCAGCAACTCTGTCCGGGGGGGCGGGGATAATTCACCCCTCCACTTT
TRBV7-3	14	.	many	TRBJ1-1	CASSLGTRNTEAFF	TGTGCCAGCAGCTTAGGGACCAGGAACACTGAAGCTTTCTTT